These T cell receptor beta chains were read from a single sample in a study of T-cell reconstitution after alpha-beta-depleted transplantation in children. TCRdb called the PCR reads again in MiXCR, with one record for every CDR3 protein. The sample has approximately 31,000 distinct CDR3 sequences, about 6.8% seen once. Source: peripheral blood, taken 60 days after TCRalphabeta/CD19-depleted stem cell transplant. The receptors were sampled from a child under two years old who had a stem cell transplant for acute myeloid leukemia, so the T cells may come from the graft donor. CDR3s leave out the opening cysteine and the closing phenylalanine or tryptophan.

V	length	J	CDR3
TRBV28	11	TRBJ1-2	ASSYGTTGGYT
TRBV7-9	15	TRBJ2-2	ASSLVGRGLGTGELF
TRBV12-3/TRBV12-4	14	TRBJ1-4	ASSFKGQAPRETLF
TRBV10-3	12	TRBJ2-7	AISELGEADEQY
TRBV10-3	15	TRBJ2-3	AISEPAGTGGQDTQY
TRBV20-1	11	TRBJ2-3	SALLAGTDTQY
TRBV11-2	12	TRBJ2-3	ASSLVTDTDTQY
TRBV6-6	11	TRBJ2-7	ASTGLRRGEQY
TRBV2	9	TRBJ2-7	ASRWFDEQY
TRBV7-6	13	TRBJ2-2	ASSSRGGPGGELF
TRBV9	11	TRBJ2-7	ASSHGQGDEQY
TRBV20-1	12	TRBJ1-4	SATSRTTNEKLI
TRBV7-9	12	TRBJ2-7	ASSSNLGDYEQY
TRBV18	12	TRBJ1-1	ASSLGRGLTEAF
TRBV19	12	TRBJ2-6	ASWDNSGANVLT
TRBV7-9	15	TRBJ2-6	PSSLVLARSGANVLT
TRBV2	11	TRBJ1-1	ASSDRGRTEAF
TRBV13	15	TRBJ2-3	ASSLAGQGADTDTQY
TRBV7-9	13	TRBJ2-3	ASRGPTGERATQY
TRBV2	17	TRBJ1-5	ASSQDRALPFYSNQPQH
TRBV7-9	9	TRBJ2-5	ASRRKETQY
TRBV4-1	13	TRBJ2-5	ASSQDEGPQETQY
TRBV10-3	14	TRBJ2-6	AISGWTAFGANVLT
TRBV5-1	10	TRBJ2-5	ASSLGLETQY
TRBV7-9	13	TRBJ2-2	ASSFRDKNTGELF
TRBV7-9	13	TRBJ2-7	ASSQSRGVTYEQY
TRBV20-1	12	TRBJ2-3	SARGGRLIDTQY
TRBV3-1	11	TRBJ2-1	ASSQALVGEQF
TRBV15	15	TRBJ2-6	ATSRDLGRSGANVLT
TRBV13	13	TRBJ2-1	ASSLGRPTNNEQF